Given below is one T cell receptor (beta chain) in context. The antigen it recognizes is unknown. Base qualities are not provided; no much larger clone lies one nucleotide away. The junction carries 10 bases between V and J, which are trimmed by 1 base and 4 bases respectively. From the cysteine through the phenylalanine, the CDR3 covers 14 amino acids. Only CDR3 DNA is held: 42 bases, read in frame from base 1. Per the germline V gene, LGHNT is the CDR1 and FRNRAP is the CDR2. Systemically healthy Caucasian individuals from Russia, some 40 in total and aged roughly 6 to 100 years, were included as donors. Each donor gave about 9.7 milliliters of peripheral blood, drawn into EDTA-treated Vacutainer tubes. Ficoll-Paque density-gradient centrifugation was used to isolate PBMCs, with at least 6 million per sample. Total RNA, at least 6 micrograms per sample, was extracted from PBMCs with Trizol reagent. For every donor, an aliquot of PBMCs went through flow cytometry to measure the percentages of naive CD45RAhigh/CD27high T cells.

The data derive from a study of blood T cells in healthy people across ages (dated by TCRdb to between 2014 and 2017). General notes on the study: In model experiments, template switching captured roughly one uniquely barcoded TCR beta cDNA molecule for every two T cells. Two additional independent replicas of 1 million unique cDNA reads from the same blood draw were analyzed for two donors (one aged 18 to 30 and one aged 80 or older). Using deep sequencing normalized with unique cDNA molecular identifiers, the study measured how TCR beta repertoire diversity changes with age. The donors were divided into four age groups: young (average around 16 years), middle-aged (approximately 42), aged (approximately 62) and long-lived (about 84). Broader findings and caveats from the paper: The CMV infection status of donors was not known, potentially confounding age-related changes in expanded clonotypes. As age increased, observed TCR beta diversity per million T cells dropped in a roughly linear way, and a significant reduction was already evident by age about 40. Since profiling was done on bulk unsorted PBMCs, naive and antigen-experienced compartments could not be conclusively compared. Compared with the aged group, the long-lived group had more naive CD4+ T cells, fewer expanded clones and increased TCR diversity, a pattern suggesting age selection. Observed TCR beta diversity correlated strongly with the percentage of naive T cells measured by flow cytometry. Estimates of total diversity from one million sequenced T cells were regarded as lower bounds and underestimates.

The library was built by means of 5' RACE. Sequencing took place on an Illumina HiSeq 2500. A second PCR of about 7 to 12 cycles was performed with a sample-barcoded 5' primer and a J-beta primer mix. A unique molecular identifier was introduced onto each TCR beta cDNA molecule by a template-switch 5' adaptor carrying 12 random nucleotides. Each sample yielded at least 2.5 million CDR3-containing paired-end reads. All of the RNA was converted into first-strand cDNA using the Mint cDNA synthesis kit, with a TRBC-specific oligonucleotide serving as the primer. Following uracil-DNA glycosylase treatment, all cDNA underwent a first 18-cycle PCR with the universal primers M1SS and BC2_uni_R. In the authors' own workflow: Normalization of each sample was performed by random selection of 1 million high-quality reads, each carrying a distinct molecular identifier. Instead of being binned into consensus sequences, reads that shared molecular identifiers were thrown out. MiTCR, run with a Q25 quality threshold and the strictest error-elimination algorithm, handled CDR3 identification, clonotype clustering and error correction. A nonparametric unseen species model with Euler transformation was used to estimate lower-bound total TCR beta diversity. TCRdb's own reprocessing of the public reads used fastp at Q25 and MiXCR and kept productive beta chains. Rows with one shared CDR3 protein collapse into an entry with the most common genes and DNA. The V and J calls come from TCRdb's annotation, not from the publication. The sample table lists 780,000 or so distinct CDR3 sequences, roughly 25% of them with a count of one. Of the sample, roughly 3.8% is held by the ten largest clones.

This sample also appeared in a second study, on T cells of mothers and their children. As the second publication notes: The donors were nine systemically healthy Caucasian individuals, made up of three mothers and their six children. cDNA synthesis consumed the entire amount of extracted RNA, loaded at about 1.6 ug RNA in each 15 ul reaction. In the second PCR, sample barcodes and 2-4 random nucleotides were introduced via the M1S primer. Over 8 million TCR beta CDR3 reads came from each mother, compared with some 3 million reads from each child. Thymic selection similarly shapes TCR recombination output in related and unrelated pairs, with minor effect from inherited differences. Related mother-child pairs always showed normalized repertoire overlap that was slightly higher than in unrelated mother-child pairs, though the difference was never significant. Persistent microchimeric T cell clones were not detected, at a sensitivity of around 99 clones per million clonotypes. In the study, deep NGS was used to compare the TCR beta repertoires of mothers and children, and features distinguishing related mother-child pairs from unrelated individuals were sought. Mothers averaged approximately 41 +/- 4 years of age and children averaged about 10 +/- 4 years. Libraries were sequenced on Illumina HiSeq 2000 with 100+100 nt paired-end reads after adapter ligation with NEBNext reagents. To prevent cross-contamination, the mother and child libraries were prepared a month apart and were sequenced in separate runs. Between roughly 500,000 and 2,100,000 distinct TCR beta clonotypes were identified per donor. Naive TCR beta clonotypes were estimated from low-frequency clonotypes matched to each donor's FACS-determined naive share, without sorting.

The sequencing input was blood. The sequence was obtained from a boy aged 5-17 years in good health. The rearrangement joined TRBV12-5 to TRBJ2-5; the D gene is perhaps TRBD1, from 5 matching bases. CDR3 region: CASGLGQGRETQYF. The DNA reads TGTGCTAGTGGTTTGGGGCAGGGTAGAGAGACCCAGTACTTC.